These 21 T cell receptor beta chains were all obtained from the same sample, sequenced in a study of blood T cell repertoires in COVID-19. The assay was immunoSEQ multiplex PCR, and TCRdb's table has in-frame clones only and misses some. The sample has roughly 200,000 clones, approximately 86% seen once; the top ten hold roughly a tenth. Sequenced sample: peripheral blood. Receptors originate from a woman between 50 and 59 years old with COVID-19, enrolled during active disease.

The chain joins TRBV24-1 to TRBJ2-1; 8 bases match TRBD2. The trim removed 6 bases at V and 0 bases at J, leaving 9 bases unmatched. Germline CDR1 and CDR2: KGHDR and SFDVKD. The CDR3 loop spans 17 amino acids. CDR3 sequence (DNA): TGTGCCACCAGTAACAAGCGGGGGATCAGCTCCTACAATGAGCAGTTCTTC. Protein sequence: CATSNKRGISSYNEQFF.

V is TRBV27 and J is TRBJ2-7; 8 bases fit TRBD1. CDR3 length equals 14 residues. V lost 6 bases, J lost 6 bases, and 10 bases stayed unmatched. In germline, CDR1 is MNHEY, CDR2 SMNVEV (reference sequence). The CDR3 region has the DNA TGTGCCAGCAGGCAACTTGACAGGGGAGGCGAGCAGTACTTC. It specifies CASRQLDRGGEQYF.

V and J are TRBV7-8 and TRBJ2-5, with D possibly being TRBD1 (5 bases). V lost 0 bases and J 4 bases, leaving 9 bases between the germline ends. The CDR3 has 14 residues. Germline-derived CDR1 and CDR2 are SGHVS and FQNEAQ. CDR3 DNA: TGTGCCAGCAGCTTAGCAATCAGGGTAGAGACCCAGTACTTC. It yields the protein CASSLAIRVETQYF.

The rearrangement uses TRBV11-3 and TRBJ1-1; 7 bases match TRBD1. The CDR3 covers 15 residues. V lost 4 bases, J lost 2 bases, and 7 bases stayed unmatched. Looked up from germline, CDR1 is SGHNT and CDR2 is YENEEA. The CDR3 sequence: CASSSRQGVNTEAFF. The CDR3 DNA reads TGTGCCAGCAGCTCCAGACAGGGAGTCAACACTGAAGCTTTCTTT.

The rearrangement joins TRBV9 to TRBJ1-6; TRBD1 agrees at 7 bases. The CDR3 contains 14 residues. Trimming cost V 4 bases and J 7 bases; bases outside gene matches: 5. In germline, CDR1 is SGDLS, CDR2 YYNGEE. The CDR3 reads CASSFGTENSPLHF. The CDR3 coding sequence is TGTGCCAGCAGCTTCGGGACAGAGAATTCACCCCTCCACTTT.

The chain is built from TRBV5-1 and TRBJ1-1, with D perhaps TRBD1 (5 bases). Trimming took off 0 bases at V and 6 bases at J, with 12 bases between the two ends. The germline gives CDR1 SGHRS, CDR2 YFSETQ. The CDR3 has 14 residues. The CDR3 loop reads CASSLDWQGAEAFF. CDR3 DNA: TGCGCCAGCAGCTTGGACTGGCAGGGCGCTGAAGCTTTCTTT. The full variable domain, its missing parts supplied by reference TRBV5-1 and TRBJ1-1, is KAGVTQTPRYLIKTRGQQVTLSCSPISGHRSVSWYQQTPGQGLQFLFEYFSETQRNKGNFPGRFSGRQFSNSRSEMNVSTLELGDSALYLCASSLDWQGAEAFFGQGTRLTVV.

The chain uses TRBV11-3 and TRBJ2-7; a weak D match, TRBD2 (5 bases). The V gene lost 1 base and the J gene lost 6 bases, with 7 bases spanning the gap. The germline CDR1 and CDR2 sequences are SGHNT and YENEEA. This CDR3 is 12 amino acids long. Written as DNA, the CDR3 is TGTGCCAGCAGCTTAGGGGCGGGCGAGCAGTACTTC. This translates into CASSLGAGEQYF.

The CDR3 DNA is TGTGCCAGCAGCACAAACGGACAGTTCCAAGAGACCCAGTACTTC. Translating it yields CASSTNGQFQETQYF. The chain couples TRBV5-4 to TRBJ2-5, with TRBD1 as a possible D gene (6 bases). CDR3 length equals 15 residues. V lost 4 bases to trimming and J lost 1 base, with 14 bases between them. Germline V gives CDR1 SGHNT, CDR2 YYREEE (reference sequence).

J is TRBJ2-3 and V is TRBV6-6; TRBD1 matches 8 bases. The trim removed 2 bases at V and 0 bases at J, leaving 4 bases unmatched. Germline assignment: CDR1 MNHNY and CDR2 SVGAGI (reference sequence). The CDR3 consists of 16 residues. CDR3 in DNA: TGTGCCAGCAGTTACGGCAGGGGGCTTAGCACAGATACGCAGTATTTT. As protein: CASSYGRGLSTDTQYF.

The chain employs TRBV10-1 and TRBJ2-1; D remains unclear. The germline gives CDR1 WNHNN, CDR2 SYGVQD (reference sequence). V was cut by 8 bases and J by 8 bases, with 7 bases left in between. The length of the CDR3 is 10 residues. The CDR3 nucleotides read TGCGCCAGCCCCCCATATGAGCAGTTCTTC. Protein product: CASPPYEQFF.

V usage is TRBV7-2 and J usage is TRBJ2-4, with D perhaps matching TRBD1 (6 bases). The CDR3 contains 18 residues. V gave up 5 bases and J gave up 3 bases, with 23 bases separating them. Germline values: CDR1 SGHTA, CDR2 FQGNSA. CDR3 sequence reads: CASSPRTVEAFGKNIQYF. CDR3 in DNA: TGTGCCAGCAGCCCAAGGACAGTCGAGGCCTTCGGCAAAAACATTCAGTACTTC.

This clone showed up just a few times. This chain links TRBV15 with TRBJ1-2; 7 bases are shared with TRBD1. Per the germline V gene, CDR1 is LNHNV and CDR2 is YYDKDF (reference sequence). The CDR3 is made up of 16 amino acids. V lost 4 bases to trimming and J lost 4 bases; unmatched junction nucleotides: 12. CDR3 sequence reads: CATSTGTAQGGYGYTF. CDR3 nucleotide sequence: TGTGCCACCAGCACCGGGACAGCCCAGGGGGGCTATGGCTACACCTTC.

The V call is TRBV27, the J call TRBJ2-2, with a weak D call TRBD2 (7 bases). The CDR3 contains 17 residues. V gave up 1 base and J gave up 3 bases, with 15 bases separating them. CDR1 and CDR2 (germline): MNHEY, SMNVEV (reference sequence). CDR3 DNA: TGTGCCAGCAGTTTATGGGGGCCTAGCGGTCACACCGGGGAGCTGTTTTTT. Its protein is CASSLWGPSGHTGELFF.

This clone has just a few counts. The chain couples TRBV10-3 to TRBJ2-2; 9 bases fit TRBD2. The germline CDR1 and CDR2 sequences are ENHRY and SYGVKD. After removal of 2 bases from V and 1 base from J, the junction contained 5 bases not matched to a gene. The CDR3 covers 17 residues. CDR3 DNA: TGTGCCATCAGTGAGGGGCTAGCGGGAAAGAACACCGGGGAGCTGTTTTTT. Amino acids: CAISEGLAGKNTGELFF.

This chain links TRBV21-1 with TRBJ2-7; the table's TRBD2 call for D was not verified on the DNA. TRBV21-1 is a known pseudogene. This CDR3 contains 16 residues. CDR3 protein: CASSPRTSGRFYEQYF. DNA of the CDR3: TGTGCCAGCAGCCCGAGGACTAGCGGGCGGTTCTACGAGCAGTACTTC.

The sample holds a few counts of this clone. The chain employs TRBV6-4 and TRBJ1-2; the D gene is possibly TRBD1 (5 bases). This CDR3 has 15 amino acids. V was trimmed by 5 bases and J by 1 base, leaving 14 bases between them. Germline CDR1 reads MRHNA; CDR2 reads SNTAGT. The CDR3, as DNA: TGTGCCAGCAGTCCATCCCAGACAGATAACTATGGCTACACCTTC. Its protein product is CASSPSQTDNYGYTF.

The gene calls are TRBV30 and TRBJ2-3, with TRBD2 matching over 11 bases. Germline V gives CDR1 GTSNPN, CDR2 SVGIG (reference sequence). The trim removed 6 bases at V and 5 bases at J, leaving 10 bases unmatched. This CDR3 is built from 15 residues. CDR3: CACVFSGGAGDTQYF. In DNA, the CDR3 is TGTGCCTGTGTGTTTAGCGGGGGGGCCGGAGATACGCAGTATTTT.

CDR3 residues: CAWRGGGTRRSPLHF. The CDR3, as DNA: TGTGCCTGGAGAGGTGGTGGGACACGCCGGTCACCCCTCCACTTT. The chain couples TRBV30 to TRBJ1-6; a possible D gene is TRBD1 (6 bases). Deletions cut 3 bases from V and 10 bases from J, with 19 bases between. Germline V lookup: CDR1 GTSNPN, CDR2 SVGIG (reference sequence). This CDR3 has 15 residues.

The CDR3: CASSFRGTNEKLFF. CDR3 DNA sequence: TGTGCCAGCAGCTTCAGGGGAACTAATGAAAAACTGTTTTTT. The J gene is TRBJ1-4, the V gene TRBV11-3, with D possibly TRBD1 on 6 matching bases. This CDR3 has 14 amino acids. Germline V gene data show CDR1 as SGHNT and CDR2 as YENEEA. Trimming took 3 bases from V and 1 from J, leaving 6 bases between them. The variable domain in full, with the rest retrieved from reference TRBV11-3 and TRBJ1-4, is EAGVVQSPRYKIIEKKQPVAFWCNPISGHNTLYWYLQNLGQGPELLIRYENEEAVDDSQLPKDRFSAERLKGVDSTLKIQPAELGDSAVYLCASSFRGTNEKLFFGSGTQLSVL.

This chain connects TRBV5-6 to TRBJ1-4, with a weak D call TRBD1 (5 bases). This CDR3 region has 17 residues. The germline V and J ends were trimmed by 6 bases and 0 bases, with 18 bases remaining between them. Germline CDR1 reads SGHDT; CDR2 reads YYEEEE. The CDR3 spells CASTFQGLSATNEKLFF. In DNA form, the CDR3 reads TGTGCCAGCACCTTTCAGGGATTGTCGGCAACTAATGAAAAACTGTTTTTT.

V and J are TRBV6-2 or TRBV6-3 and TRBJ2-2; D is undetermined. The germline V gene encodes CDR1 MNHEY and CDR2 SVGEGT. This CDR3 has 16 residues. V lost 1 base and J lost 3, with 12 bases in between. The CDR3 region has the DNA TGTGCCAGCAGTTACTTGTCCACAGTAGACACCGGGGAGCTGTTTTTT. It encodes CASSYLSTVDTGELFF.